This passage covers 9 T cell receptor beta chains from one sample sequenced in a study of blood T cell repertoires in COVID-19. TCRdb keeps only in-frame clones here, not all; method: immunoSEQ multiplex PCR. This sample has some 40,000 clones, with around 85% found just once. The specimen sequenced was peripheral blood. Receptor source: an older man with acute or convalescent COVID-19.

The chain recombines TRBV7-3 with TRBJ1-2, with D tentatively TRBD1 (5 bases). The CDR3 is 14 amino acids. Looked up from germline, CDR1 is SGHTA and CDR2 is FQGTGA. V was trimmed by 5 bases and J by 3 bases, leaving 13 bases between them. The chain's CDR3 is CASSKTGTDYGYTF. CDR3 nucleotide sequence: TGTGCCAGCAGCAAAACCGGGACTGACTATGGCTACACCTTC.

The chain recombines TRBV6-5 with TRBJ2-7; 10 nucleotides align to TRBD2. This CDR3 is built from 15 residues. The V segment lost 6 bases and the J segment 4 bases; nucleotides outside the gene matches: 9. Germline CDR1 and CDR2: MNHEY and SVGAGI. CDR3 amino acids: CASRVQASGSYEQYF. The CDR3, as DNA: TGTGCCAGCAGAGTACAGGCTAGCGGGAGTTACGAGCAGTACTTC.

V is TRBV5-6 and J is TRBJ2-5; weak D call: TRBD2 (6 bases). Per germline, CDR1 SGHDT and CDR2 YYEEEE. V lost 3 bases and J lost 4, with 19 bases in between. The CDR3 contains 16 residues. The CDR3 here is CASSSTEGGHLETQYF. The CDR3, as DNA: TGTGCCAGCAGCTCGACAGAAGGAGGGCACTTAGAGACCCAGTACTTC.

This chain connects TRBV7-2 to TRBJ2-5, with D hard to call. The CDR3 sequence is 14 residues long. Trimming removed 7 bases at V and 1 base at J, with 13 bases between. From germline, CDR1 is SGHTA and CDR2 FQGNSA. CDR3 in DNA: TGTGCCAGCACCCGATATAGATCCCAAGAGACCCAGTACTTC. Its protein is CASTRYRSQETQYF.

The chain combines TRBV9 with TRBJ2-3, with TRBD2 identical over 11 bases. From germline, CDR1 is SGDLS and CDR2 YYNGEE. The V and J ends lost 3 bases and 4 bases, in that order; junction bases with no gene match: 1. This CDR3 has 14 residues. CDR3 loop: CASSAGLAADTQYF. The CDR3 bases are TGTGCCAGCAGCGCGGGACTAGCGGCAGATACGCAGTATTTT.

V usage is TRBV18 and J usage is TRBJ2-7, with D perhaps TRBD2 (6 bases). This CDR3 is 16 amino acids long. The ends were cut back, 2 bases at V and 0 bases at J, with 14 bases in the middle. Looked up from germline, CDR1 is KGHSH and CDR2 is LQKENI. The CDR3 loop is CASSPTRGGISYEQYF. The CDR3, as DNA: TGTGCCAGCTCACCAACACGTGGGGGGATCTCCTACGAGCAGTACTTC.

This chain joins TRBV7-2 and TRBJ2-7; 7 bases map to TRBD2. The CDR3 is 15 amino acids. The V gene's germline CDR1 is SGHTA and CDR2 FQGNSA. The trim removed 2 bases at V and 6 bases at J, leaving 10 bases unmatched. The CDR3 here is CASSLRASGPIEQYF. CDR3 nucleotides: TGTGCCAGCAGCTTAAGGGCTAGCGGCCCGATCGAGCAGTACTTC.

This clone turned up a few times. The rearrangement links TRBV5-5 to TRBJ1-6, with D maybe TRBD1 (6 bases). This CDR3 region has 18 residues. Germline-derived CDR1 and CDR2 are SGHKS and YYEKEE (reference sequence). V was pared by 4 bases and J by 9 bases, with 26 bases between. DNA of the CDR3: TGTGCCAGCAGCCTTACAGTCAGGACAGTCCAAGGAGGTTCACCCCTCCACTTT. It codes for CASSLTVRTVQGGSPLHF.

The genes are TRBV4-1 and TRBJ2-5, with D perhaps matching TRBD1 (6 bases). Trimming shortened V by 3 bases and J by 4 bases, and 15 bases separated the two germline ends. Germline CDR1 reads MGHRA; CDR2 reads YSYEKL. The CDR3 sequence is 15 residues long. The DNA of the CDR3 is TGCGCCAGCAGCCACTCTGTGGGGGCCGGAGAGACCCAGTACTTC. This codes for CASSHSVGAGETQYF.